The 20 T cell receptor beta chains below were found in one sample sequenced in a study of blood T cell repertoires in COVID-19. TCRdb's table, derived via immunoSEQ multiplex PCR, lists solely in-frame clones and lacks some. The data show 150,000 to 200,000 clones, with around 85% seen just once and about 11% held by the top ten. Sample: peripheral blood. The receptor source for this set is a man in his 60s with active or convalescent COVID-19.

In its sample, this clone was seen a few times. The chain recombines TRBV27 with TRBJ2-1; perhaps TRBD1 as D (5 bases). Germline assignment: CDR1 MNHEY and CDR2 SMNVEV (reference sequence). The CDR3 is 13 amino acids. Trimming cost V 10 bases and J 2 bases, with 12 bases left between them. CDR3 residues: CATREQAYNEQFF. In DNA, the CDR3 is TGTGCCACCCGCGAACAGGCCTACAATGAGCAGTTCTTC.

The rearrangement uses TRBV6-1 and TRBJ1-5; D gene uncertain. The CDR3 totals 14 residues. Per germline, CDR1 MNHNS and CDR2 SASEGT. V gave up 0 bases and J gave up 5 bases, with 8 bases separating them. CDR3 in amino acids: CASSEAEVYQPQHF. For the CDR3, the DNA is TGTGCCAGCAGTGAAGCGGAGGTGTATCAGCCCCAGCATTTT.

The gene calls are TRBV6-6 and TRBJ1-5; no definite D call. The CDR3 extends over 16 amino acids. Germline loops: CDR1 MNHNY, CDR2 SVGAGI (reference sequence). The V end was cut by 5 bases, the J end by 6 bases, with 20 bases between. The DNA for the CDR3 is TGTGCCAGCAGTCCCCGGGTGCCGGCTCGGGGTCAGCCCCAGCATTTT. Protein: CASSPRVPARGQPQHF.

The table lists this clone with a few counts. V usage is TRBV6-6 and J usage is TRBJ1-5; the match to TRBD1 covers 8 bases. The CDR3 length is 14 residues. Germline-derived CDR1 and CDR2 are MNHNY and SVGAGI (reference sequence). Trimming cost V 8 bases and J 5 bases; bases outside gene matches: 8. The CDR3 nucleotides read TGTGCCAGCGCCCGGACAGGGAATGATCAGCCCCAGCATTTT. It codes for CASARTGNDQPQHF.

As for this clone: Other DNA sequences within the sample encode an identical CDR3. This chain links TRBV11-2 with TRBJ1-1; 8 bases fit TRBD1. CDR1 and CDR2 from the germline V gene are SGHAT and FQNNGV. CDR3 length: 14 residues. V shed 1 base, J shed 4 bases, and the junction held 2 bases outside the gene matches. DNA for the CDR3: TGTGCCAGCAGCTTAGGACAGGGGAGCACTGAAGCTTTCTTT. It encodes CASSLGQGSTEAFF.

CDR3 protein: CASSIQGGHGYTF. In DNA, the CDR3 is TGTGCCAGTAGTATACAGGGCGGTCATGGCTACACCTTC. The V call is TRBV19, the J call TRBJ1-2, with D tentatively TRBD1 (5 bases). Deletions cut 2 bases from V and 6 bases from J, with 10 bases between. The germline gives CDR1 LNHDA, CDR2 SQIVND (reference sequence). This CDR3 is 13 amino acids long.

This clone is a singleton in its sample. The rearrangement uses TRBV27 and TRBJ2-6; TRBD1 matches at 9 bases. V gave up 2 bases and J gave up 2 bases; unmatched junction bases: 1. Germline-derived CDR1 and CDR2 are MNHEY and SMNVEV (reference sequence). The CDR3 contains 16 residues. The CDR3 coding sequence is TGTGCCAGCAGTTTAGGGACAGGGACTGGGGCCAACGTCCTGACTTTC. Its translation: CASSLGTGTGANVLTF.

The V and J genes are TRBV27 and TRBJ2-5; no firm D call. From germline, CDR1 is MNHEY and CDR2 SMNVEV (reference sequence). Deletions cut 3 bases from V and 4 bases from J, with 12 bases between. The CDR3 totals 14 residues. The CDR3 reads CASSFGSGGETQYF. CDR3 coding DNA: TGTGCCAGCAGTTTCGGGTCTGGTGGAGAGACCCAGTACTTC.

CDR3 bases: TGTGCCACCAGCGCCCGGACTAGCGGGGTCGGGGCCGGGGAGCTGTTTTTT. Its protein product is CATSARTSGVGAGELFF. The chain uses TRBV15 and TRBJ2-2, with 12 nucleotides matching TRBD2. This CDR3 has 17 residues. V gave up 5 bases and J gave up 6 bases; unmatched junction bases: 10. From germline, CDR1 is LNHNV and CDR2 YYDKDF (reference sequence). Combining the CDR3 with reference TRBV15 and TRBJ2-2 gives the whole variable domain DAMVIQNPRYQVTQFGKPVTLSCSQTLNHNVMYWYQQKSSQAPKLLFHYYDKDFNNEADTPDNFQSRRPNTSFCFLDIRSPGLGDTAMYLCATSARTSGVGAGELFFGEGSRLTVL.

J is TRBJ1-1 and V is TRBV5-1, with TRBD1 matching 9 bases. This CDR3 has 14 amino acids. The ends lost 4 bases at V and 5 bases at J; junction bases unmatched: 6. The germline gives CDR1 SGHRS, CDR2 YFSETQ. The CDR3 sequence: CASSAQGAMTEAFF. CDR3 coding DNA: TGCGCCAGCAGCGCACAGGGGGCTATGACTGAAGCTTTCTTT.

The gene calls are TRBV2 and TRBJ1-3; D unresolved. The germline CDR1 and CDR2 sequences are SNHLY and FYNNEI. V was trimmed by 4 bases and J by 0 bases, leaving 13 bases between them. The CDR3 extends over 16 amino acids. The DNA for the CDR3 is TGTGCCAGCAGTGTTACGACCGGAGACTCTGGAAACACCATATATTTT. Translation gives CASSVTTGDSGNTIYF.

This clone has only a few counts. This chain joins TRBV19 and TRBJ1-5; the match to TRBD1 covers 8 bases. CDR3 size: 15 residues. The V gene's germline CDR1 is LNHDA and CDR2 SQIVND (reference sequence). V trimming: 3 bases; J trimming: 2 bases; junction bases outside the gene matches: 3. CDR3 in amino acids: CASSIPDRGNQPQHF. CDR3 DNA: TGTGCCAGTAGTATTCCGGACAGGGGCAATCAGCCCCAGCATTTT.

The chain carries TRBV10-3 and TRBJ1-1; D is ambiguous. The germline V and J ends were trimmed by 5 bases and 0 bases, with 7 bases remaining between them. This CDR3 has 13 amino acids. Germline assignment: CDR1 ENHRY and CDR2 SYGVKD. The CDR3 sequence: CAISREMNTEAFF. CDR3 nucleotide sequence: TGTGCCATCAGTCGCGAGATGAACACTGAAGCTTTCTTT.

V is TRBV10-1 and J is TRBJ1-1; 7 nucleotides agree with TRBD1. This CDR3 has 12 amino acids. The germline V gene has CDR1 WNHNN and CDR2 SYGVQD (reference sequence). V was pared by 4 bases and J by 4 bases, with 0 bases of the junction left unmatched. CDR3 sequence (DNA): TGCGCCAGCAGTGGGACAGGCACTGAAGCTTTCTTT. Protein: CASSGTGTEAFF.

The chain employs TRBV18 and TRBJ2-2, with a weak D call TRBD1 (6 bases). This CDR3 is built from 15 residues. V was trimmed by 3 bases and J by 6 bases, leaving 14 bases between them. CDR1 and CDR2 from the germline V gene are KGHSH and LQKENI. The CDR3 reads CASSPGTHDAGELFF. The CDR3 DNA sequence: TGTGCCAGCTCACCCGGGACACATGATGCCGGGGAGCTGTTTTTT.

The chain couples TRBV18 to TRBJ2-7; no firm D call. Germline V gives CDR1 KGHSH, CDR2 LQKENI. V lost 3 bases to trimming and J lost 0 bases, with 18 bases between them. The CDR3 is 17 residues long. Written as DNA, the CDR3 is TGTGCCAGCTCACCTCTCATTCTGGCGGCTAGCTCCTACGAGCAGTACTTC. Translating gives CASSPLILAASSYEQYF.

In DNA, the CDR3 is TGCGCCAGCAGCTTGTCTGGGCCCAGAACCACAGATACGCAGTATTTT. Translating it yields CASSLSGPRTTDTQYF. This chain uses TRBV5-1 with TRBJ2-3; D call uncertain. The CDR3 spans 16 residues. Germline CDR1 is SGHRS and CDR2 is YFSETQ. V dropped 1 base and J dropped 2 bases, with 14 bases sitting between them.

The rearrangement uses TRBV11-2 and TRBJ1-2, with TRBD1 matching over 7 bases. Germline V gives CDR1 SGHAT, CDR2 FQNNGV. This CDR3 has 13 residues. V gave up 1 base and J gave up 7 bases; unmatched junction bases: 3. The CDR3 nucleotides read TGTGCCAGCAGCTTAGGACAGGGCGGTGGCTACACCTTC. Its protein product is CASSLGQGGGYTF.

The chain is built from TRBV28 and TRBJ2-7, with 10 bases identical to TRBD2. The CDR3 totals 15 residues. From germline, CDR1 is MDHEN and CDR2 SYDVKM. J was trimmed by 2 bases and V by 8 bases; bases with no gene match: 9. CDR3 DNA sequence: TGTGCCAGCTCACGCGTAGCGGGAGGCACCTACGAGCAGTACTTC. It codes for CASSRVAGGTYEQYF.

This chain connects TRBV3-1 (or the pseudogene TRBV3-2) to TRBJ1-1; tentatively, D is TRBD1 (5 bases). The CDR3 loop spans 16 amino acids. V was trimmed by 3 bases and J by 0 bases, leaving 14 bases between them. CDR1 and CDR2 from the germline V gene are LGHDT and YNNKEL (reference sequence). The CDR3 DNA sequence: TGTGCCAGCAGCCACCGGACATCGGGTTTGAACACTGAAGCTTTCTTT. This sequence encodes CASSHRTSGLNTEAFF.